A selection of T cell receptor beta chains follows, all from one sample in a study of a mutant IDH1 vaccine in newly diagnosed glioma. Data came from immunoSEQ multiplex PCR; TCRdb stores just in-frame clones and leaves some out. In the table there are tens of thousands of clones, roughly 88% of which are singletons. The antigens these receptors bind are not known. This material consisted of PBMCs, taken from a glioma patient whose treatment included an IDH1 peptide vaccine. All receptors derive from a man in his forties with glioma. Each CDR3 is given with its conserved first and last residue. Fields, in order: J gene, D gene, clone size, V gene, CDR3 DNA, CDR3 protein. The D gene is left open where the match is weak. Not every row has a clone size; where given, it reads once, few, many or a size class.

J: TRBJ2-7; D: NA; size: NA; V: TRBV19; DNA: TGTGCCAGTAGTGCATCTAGGACGGCTTCCTACGAGCAGTACTTC; CDR3: CASSASRTASYEQYF
J: TRBJ2-5; D: TRBD2; size: NA; V: TRBV10-3; DNA: TGTGCCATCAGCCGGACTAGCGGGAGTGGGCAAGAGACCCAGTACTTC; CDR3: CAISRTSGSGQETQYF
J: TRBJ1-5; D: TRBD1; size: once; V: TRBV5-1; DNA: TGCGCCAGCAGCTTGGGTGGGACAGATAGCAATCAGCCCCAGCATTTT; CDR3: CASSLGGTDSNQPQHF
J: TRBJ2-2; D: NA; size: NA; V: TRBV12-5; DNA: TGTGCTAGTGGTTTTCTTCGTAGCAGCGCCACCGGGGAGCTGTTTTTT; CDR3: CASGFLRSSATGELFF
J: TRBJ2-1; D: TRBD2; size: NA; V: TRBV7-6; DNA: TGTGCCAGCAGCTTAAACCGGGAGGAGGAGCAGTTCTTC; CDR3: CASSLNREEEQFF
J: TRBJ2-1; D: TRBD2; size: NA; V: TRBV6-4; DNA: TGTGCCAGCAGTGTCTCCGGGACTAGCGGATTCAATGAGCAGTTCTTC; CDR3: CASSVSGTSGFNEQFF
J: TRBJ2-7; D: TRBD2; size: NA; V: TRBV7-2; DNA: TGTGCCAGCAGCAACCCGAGCGGGAGGGAAGCCCGCTCTCTCTACGAGCAGTACTTC; CDR3: CASSNPSGREARSLYEQYF
J: TRBJ1-1; D: NA; size: NA; V: TRBV7-9; DNA: TGTGCCAGCAGCTTAGTGGCAGGAGTGGCCACTGAAGCTTTCTTT; CDR3: CASSLVAGVATEAFF
J: TRBJ2-4; D: NA; size: NA; V: TRBV14; DNA: TGTGCCAGCAGCCAAAGAGGGGCAGAAAACATTCAGTACTTC; CDR3: CASSQRGAENIQYF
J: TRBJ1-2; D: NA; size: NA; V: TRBV6-5; DNA: TGTGCCAGCAGTTACGCGGGAAACTATGGCTACACCTTC; CDR3: CASSYAGNYGYTF
J: TRBJ2-2; D: NA; size: large; V: TRBV19; DNA: TGTGCCAGTGGGAGGAACAGGGATAGCGGGGAGCTGTTTTTT; CDR3: CASGRNRDSGELFF
J: TRBJ2-7; D: NA; size: NA; V: TRBV5-4; DNA: TGTGCCAGCAGCCGTGTACGGGAGCAGTACTTC; CDR3: CASSRVREQYF
J: TRBJ1-2; D: TRBD1; size: NA; V: TRBV7-2; DNA: TGTGCCAGCAGCTTAATGGGACAGGGGGTGAACTATGGCTACACCTTC; CDR3: CASSLMGQGVNYGYTF
J: TRBJ2-7; D: NA; size: NA; V: TRBV5-8; DNA: TGTGCCAGCAGCCGGGACTTCCTCAACTACGAGCAGTACTTC; CDR3: CASSRDFLNYEQYF
J: TRBJ2-1; D: TRBD2; size: NA; V: TRBV27; DNA: TGTGCCAGCAGTTTACATGCCAGCGGGAGCACCTACAATGAGCAGTTCTTC; CDR3: CASSLHASGSTYNEQFF
J: TRBJ2-7; D: NA; size: NA; V: TRBV9; DNA: TGTGCCAGCAGCGTCGACGGGATAGGCGGTACGAATATCTACTTC; CDR3: CASSVDGIGGTNIYF
J: TRBJ1-1; D: NA; size: NA; V: TRBV19; DNA: TGTGCCAGTAGTCCTGGGACATTCGGGGCGAGCCCTGAAGCTTTCTTT; CDR3: CASSPGTFGASPEAFF
J: TRBJ2-5; D: NA; size: NA; V: TRBV7-8; DNA: TGTGCCAGCAGCCACCAGGACGGAGGGGGGCAAGAGACCCAGTACTTC; CDR3: CASSHQDGGGQETQYF
J: TRBJ2-3; D: NA; size: NA; V: TRBV7-9; DNA: TGTGCCCCGGAGCGGGCAGATACGCAGTATTTT; CDR3: CAPERADTQYF
J: TRBJ2-7; D: NA; size: NA; V: TRBV7-2; DNA: TGTGCCAGCAGCTTAGGGGGTTCGACCTACGAGCAGTACTTC; CDR3: CASSLGGSTYEQYF
J: TRBJ2-1; D: NA; size: NA; V: TRBV7-2; DNA: TGTGCCAGCAGCCGAATATCTGGGTATGAGCAGTTCTTC; CDR3: CASSRISGYEQFF
J: TRBJ2-3; D: TRBD2; size: NA; V: TRBV28; DNA: TGTGCCAGCAGGGGGGGAGCGGGAGGCACAGATACGCAGTATTTT; CDR3: CASRGGAGGTDTQYF
J: TRBJ2-3; D: NA; size: NA; V: TRBV9; DNA: TGTGCCAGCAGCGTAGATCCTAGCGTAAGGACAGATACGCAGTATTTT; CDR3: CASSVDPSVRTDTQYF
J: TRBJ1-3; D: NA; size: NA; V: TRBV5-6; DNA: TGTGCCAGCAGCTTCGGGATTTACTCTGGAAACACCATATATTTT; CDR3: CASSFGIYSGNTIYF
J: TRBJ1-2; D: NA; size: NA; V: TRBV9; DNA: TGTGCCAGCAAGGCTAACTATGGCTACACCTTC; CDR3: CASKANYGYTF
J: TRBJ2-7; D: NA; size: once; V: TRBV10-2; DNA: TGCGCCAGCAGTGACGTCGGGCAGGGGATCTACGAGCAGTACTTC; CDR3: CASSDVGQGIYEQYF
J: TRBJ2-1; D: TRBD2; size: NA; V: TRBV15; DNA: TGTGCCACCAGCAGAGATTCGACTAGCGGGAGGCAGTTCTTC; CDR3: CATSRDSTSGRQFF
J: TRBJ2-1; D: TRBD2; size: few; V: TRBV7-8; DNA: TGTGCCAGCAGCTTAGGAGGAGCGGGAAACAATGAGCAGTTCTTC; CDR3: CASSLGGAGNNEQFF
J: TRBJ2-1; D: NA; size: NA; V: TRBV10-3; DNA: TGTGCCATCAGTGAGCGGTCCTACAATGAGCAGTTCTTC; CDR3: CAISERSYNEQFF
J: TRBJ2-2; D: NA; size: NA; V: TRBV5-6; DNA: TGTGCCAGCAGCTCGGGGATGACCCTCTCCCTGGACACCGGGGAGCTGTTTTTT; CDR3: CASSSGMTLSLDTGELFF
J: TRBJ1-5; D: NA; size: NA; V: TRBV28; DNA: TGTGCCAGCAGTGTGACATCCGATCAGCCCCAGCATTTT; CDR3: CASSVTSDQPQHF
J: TRBJ2-3; D: TRBD2; size: NA; V: TRBV5-1; DNA: TGCGCCAGCAGCCCTTGGACTAGCGGGAGGGCCTTTGCAGATACGCAGTATTTT; CDR3: CASSPWTSGRAFADTQYF
J: TRBJ2-1; D: TRBD2; size: NA; V: TRBV29-1; DNA: TGCAGCGACAGATCTAGCGGGAGTTCAGAGCAGTTCTTC; CDR3: CSDRSSGSSEQFF
J: TRBJ2-2; D: TRBD1; size: NA; V: TRBV7-3; DNA: TGTGCCAGCAGCTTAAACAGGGGGAACACCGGGGAGCTGTTTTTT; CDR3: CASSLNRGNTGELFF
J: TRBJ2-2; D: NA; size: once; V: TRBV9; DNA: TGTGCCAGCAGCGTAGGACAGTCCACCGGGGAGCTGTTTTTT; CDR3: CASSVGQSTGELFF
J: TRBJ2-5; D: NA; size: NA; V: TRBV5-1; DNA: TGCGCCAGCAGCCCAGAAGGGTGGGAGACCCAGTACTTC; CDR3: CASSPEGWETQYF
J: TRBJ2-4; D: TRBD1; size: NA; V: TRBV18; DNA: TGTGCCAGCTCACCCAGGACAGGGCAAAACATTCAGTACTTC; CDR3: CASSPRTGQNIQYF
J: TRBJ1-5; D: NA; size: NA; V: TRBV7-8; DNA: TGTGCCAGCAGCTTAGGCAATCAGCCCCAGCATTTT; CDR3: CASSLGNQPQHF
J: TRBJ1-5; D: NA; size: NA; V: TRBV28; DNA: TGTGCCAGCAGTTTGCCCTCTGGTGGTCAGCCCCAGCATTTT; CDR3: CASSLPSGGQPQHF
J: TRBJ2-7; D: TRBD2; size: NA; V: TRBV5-1; DNA: TGCGCCAGCAGCCCCGGAGGGCTAGCGGTGGCCTACGAGCAGTACTTC; CDR3: CASSPGGLAVAYEQYF
J: TRBJ2-5; D: NA; size: once; V: TRBV7-2; DNA: TGTGCCAGCAGCTTGCACAGGGCAAAAGAGACCCAGTACTTC; CDR3: CASSLHRAKETQYF
J: TRBJ2-2; D: NA; size: NA; V: TRBV7-2; DNA: TGTGCCAGCAGCTTACTCTTTCGGACGTCGGCAGGGGAGCTGTTTTTT; CDR3: CASSLLFRTSAGELFF
J: TRBJ2-3; D: NA; size: NA; V: TRBV27; DNA: TGTGCCAGCAGTCCAAGGGCCGATACGCAGTATTTT; CDR3: CASSPRADTQYF
J: TRBJ2-7; D: TRBD2; size: once; V: TRBV5-1; DNA: TGCGCCAGCAGCTTGGGCGGGAGCTCCTACGAGCAGTACTTC; CDR3: CASSLGGSSYEQYF